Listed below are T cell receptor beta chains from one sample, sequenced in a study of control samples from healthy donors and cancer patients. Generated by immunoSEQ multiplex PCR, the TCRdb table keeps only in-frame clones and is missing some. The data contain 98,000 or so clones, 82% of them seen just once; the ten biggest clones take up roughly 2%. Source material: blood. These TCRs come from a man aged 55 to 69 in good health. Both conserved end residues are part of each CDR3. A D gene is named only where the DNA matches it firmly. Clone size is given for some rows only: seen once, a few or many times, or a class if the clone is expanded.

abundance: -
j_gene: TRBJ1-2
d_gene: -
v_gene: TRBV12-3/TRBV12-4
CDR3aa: CASSREKGGGYTF
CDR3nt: TGTGCCAGCAGTAGGGAGAAGGGGGGTGGCTACACCTTC

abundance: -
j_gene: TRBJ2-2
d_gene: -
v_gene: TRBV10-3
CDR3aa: CAVGLDANTGELFF
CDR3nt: TGTGCCGTCGGACTGGACGCGAACACCGGGGAGCTGTTTTTT

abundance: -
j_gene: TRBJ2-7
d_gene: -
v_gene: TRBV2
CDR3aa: CASSEFGQIYEQYF
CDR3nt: TGTGCCAGCAGTGAATTCGGACAGATCTACGAGCAGTACTTC

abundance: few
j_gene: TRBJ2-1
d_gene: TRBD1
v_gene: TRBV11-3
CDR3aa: CASSQGAEQFF
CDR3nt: TGTGCCAGCTCACAGGGGGCTGAGCAGTTCTTC

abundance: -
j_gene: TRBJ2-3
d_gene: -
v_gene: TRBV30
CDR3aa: CAWSDQDTQYF
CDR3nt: TGTGCCTGGAGTGATCAGGATACGCAGTATTTT

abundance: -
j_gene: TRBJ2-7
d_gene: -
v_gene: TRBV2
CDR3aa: CASSEALFAYEQYF
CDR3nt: TGTGCCAGCAGTGAAGCCCTATTCGCCTACGAGCAGTACTTC

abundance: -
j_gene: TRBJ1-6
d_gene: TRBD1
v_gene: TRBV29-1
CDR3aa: CSYPRGGEYNSPLHF
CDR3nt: TGCAGCTACCCCAGGGGGGGGGAATATAATTCACCCCTCCACTTT

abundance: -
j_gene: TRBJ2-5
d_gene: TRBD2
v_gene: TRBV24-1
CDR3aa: CATSDSAGLAETQYF
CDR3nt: TGTGCCACCAGTGATTCCGCTGGACTAGCGGAGACCCAGTACTTC

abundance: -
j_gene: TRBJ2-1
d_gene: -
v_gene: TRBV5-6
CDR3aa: CASSSSARGNNEQFF
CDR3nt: TGTGCCAGCAGCTCGTCTGCAAGGGGAAACAATGAGCAGTTCTTC

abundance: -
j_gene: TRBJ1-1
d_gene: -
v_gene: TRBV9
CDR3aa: CASSLGGAGEAFF
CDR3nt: TGTGCCAGCAGCCTCGGGGGGGCGGGTGAAGCTTTCTTT